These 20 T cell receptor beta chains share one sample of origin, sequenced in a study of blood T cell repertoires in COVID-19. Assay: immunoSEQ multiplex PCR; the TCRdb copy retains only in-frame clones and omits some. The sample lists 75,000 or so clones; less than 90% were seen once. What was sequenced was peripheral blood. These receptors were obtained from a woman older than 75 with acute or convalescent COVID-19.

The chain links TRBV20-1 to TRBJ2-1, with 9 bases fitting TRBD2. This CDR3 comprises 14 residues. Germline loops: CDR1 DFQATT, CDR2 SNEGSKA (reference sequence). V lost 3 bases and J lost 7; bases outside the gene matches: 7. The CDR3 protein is CSASDSGSVNEQFF. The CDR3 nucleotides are TGCAGTGCTAGTGATAGCGGGAGTGTTAATGAGCAGTTCTTC.

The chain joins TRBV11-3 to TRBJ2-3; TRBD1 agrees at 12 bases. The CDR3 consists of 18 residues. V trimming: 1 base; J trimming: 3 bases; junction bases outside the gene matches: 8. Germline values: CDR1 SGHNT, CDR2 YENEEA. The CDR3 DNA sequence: TGTGCCAGCAGCTTAGTTGGGACAGGGGGCCTTAGTACAGATACGCAGTATTTT. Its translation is CASSLVGTGGLSTDTQYF.

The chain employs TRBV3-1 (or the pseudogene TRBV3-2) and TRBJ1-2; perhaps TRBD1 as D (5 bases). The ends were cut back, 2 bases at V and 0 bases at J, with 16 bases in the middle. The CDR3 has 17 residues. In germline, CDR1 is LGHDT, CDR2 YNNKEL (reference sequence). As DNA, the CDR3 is TGTGCCAGCAGCCAAAGCTGGTCGGACAATACTAACTATGGCTACACCTTC. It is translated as CASSQSWSDNTNYGYTF.

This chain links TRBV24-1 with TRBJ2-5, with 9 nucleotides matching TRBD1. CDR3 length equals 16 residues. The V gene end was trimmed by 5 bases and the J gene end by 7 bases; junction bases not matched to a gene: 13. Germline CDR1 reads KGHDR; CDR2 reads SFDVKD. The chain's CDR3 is CATSADRGQGSGTQYF. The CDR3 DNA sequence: TGTGCCACCAGTGCGGATCGGGGACAGGGCTCAGGGACCCAGTACTTC.

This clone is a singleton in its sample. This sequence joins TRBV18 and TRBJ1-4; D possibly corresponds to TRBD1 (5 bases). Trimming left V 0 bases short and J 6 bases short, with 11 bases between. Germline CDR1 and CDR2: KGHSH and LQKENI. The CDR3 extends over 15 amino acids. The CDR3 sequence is CASSPPAGGYEKLFF. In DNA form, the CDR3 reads TGTGCCAGCTCACCACCGGCCGGGGGGTATGAAAAACTGTTTTTT.

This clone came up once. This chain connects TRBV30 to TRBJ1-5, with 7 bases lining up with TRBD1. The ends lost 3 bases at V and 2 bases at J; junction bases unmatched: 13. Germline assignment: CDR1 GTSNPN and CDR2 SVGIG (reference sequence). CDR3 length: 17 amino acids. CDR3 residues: CAWSPRTGWVGNQPQHF. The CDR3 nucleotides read TGTGCCTGGAGCCCTCGGACAGGCTGGGTGGGCAATCAGCCCCAGCATTTT.

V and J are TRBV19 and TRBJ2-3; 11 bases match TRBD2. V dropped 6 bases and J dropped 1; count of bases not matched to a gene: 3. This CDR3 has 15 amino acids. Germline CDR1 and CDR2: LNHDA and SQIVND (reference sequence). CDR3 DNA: TGTGCCAGTAGCACGGGACTAGCGGGCACAGATACGCAGTATTTT. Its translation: CASSTGLAGTDTQYF.

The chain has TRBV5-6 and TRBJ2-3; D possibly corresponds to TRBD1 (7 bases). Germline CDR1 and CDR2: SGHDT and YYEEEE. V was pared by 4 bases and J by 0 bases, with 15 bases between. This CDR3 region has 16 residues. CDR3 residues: CASSLQGTSSTDTQYF. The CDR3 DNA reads TGTGCCAGCAGCCTACAGGGGACTTCTAGCACAGATACGCAGTATTTT.

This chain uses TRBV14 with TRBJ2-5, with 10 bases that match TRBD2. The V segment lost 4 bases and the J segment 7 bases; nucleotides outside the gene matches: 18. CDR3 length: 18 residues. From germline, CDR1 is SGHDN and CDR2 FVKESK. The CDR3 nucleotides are TGTGCCAGCAGCCCATTCGGCCCTCTAGCGGGAGCGCGGGCGACCCAGTACTTC. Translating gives CASSPFGPLAGARATQYF.

The CDR3 reads CASSVEAGLAGYTDTQYF. DNA for the CDR3: TGTGCCAGCAGCGTAGAGGCGGGACTAGCGGGGTACACAGATACGCAGTATTTT. The genes are TRBV9 and TRBJ2-3; TRBD2 matches 13 bases. From germline, CDR1 is SGDLS and CDR2 YYNGEE. The junction had 6 bases not matched to a gene; V was cut back by 0 bases and J by 2 bases. This CDR3 is 18 amino acids long.

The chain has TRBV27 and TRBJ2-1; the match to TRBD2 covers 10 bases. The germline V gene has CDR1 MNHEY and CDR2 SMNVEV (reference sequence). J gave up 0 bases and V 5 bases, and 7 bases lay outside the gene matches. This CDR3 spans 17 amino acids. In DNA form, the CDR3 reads TGTGCCAGCAGTCCCCGACTAGCGGGTAGCTCCTACAATGAGCAGTTCTTC. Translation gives CASSPRLAGSSYNEQFF.

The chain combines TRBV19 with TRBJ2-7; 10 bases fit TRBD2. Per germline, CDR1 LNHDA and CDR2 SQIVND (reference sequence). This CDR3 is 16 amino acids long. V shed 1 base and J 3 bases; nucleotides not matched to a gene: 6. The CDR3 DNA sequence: TGTGCCAGTAGTATAGCGGGGACTAGCGTTCGCTACGAGCAGTACTTC. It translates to CASSIAGTSVRYEQYF.

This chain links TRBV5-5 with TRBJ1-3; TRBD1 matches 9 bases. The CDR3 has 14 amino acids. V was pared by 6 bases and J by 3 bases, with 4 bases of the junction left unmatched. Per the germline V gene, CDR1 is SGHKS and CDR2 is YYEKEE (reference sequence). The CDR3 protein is CASNLDRGGNTIYF. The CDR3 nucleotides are TGTGCCAGCAACCTGGACAGGGGTGGAAACACCATATATTTT.

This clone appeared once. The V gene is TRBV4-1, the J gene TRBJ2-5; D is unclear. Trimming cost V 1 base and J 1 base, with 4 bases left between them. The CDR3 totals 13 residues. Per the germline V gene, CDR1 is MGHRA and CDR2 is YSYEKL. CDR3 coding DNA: TGCGCCAGCAGCCAAGGAGGCCAAGAGACCCAGTACTTC. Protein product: CASSQGGQETQYF.

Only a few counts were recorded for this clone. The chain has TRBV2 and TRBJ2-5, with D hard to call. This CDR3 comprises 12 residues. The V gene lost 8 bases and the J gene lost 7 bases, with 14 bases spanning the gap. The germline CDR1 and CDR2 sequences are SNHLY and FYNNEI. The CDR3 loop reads CASGQNYGTQYF. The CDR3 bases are TGTGCCAGCGGTCAAAACTATGGGACCCAGTACTTC.

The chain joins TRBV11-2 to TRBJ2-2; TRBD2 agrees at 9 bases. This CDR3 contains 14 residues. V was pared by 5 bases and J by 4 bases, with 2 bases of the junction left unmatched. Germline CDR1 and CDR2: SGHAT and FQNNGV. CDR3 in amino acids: CASSVSGSTGELFF. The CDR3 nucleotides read TGTGCCAGCAGCGTTAGCGGGAGCACCGGGGAGCTGTTTTTT.

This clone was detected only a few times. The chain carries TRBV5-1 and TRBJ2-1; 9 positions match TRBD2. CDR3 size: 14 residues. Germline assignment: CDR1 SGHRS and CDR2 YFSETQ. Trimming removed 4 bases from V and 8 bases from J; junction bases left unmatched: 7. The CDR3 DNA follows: TGCGCCAGCAGCCTAAGCGGGAGGTTTGATGAGCAGTTCTTC. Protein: CASSLSGRFDEQFF. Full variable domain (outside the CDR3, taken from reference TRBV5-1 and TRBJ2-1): KAGVTQTPRYLIKTRGQQVTLSCSPISGHRSVSWYQQTPGQGLQFLFEYFSETQRNKGNFPGRFSGRQFSNSRSEMNVSTLELGDSALYLCASSLSGRFDEQFFGPGTRLTVL.

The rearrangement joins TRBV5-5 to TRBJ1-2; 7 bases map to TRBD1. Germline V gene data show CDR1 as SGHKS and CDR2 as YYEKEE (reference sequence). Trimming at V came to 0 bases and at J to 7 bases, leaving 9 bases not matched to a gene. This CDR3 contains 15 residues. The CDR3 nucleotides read TGTGCCAGCAGCTTGGTAATGGGGACAGACTCTGGCTACACCTTC. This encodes CASSLVMGTDSGYTF.

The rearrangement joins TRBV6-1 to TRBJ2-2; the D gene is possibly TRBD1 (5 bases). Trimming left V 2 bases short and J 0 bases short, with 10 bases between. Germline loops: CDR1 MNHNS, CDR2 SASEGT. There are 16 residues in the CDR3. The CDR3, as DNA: TGTGCCAGCAGTGAACGACAGCGTCCGAACACCGGGGAGCTGTTTTTT. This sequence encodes CASSERQRPNTGELFF.

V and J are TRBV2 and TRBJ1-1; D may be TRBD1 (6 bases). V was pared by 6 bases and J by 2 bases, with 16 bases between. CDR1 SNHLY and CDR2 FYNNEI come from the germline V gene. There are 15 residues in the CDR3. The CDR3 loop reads CASSDTGFTNTEAFF. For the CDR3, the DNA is TGTGCCAGCAGCGATACAGGGTTCACTAACACTGAAGCTTTCTTT.